This T cell receptor (beta chain) was identified during a study of Ad26.COV2.S vaccination and SARS-CoV-2 variants. The protocol was immunoSEQ multiplex PCR, while the TCRdb copy is restricted to in-frame clones and leaves out a portion. The sample consists of some 190,000 clones, roughly 87% of them appearing once. Study-level results: Comparable non-spike TCR breadth was observed in vaccine and placebo recipients. Marked by substantial breadth, spike-specific CD8+ and CD4+ T cell responses were reportedly seen after vaccination. There was a possibility that the TCR breadth and depth analyses underestimated total T cell responses.

Remarks on this clone: Its antigen is not known.

V lost 2 bases and J 0 bases, leaving 14 bases between the germline ends. The germline CDR1 and CDR2 sequences are LGHDT and YNNKEL (reference sequence). This CDR3 spans 17 amino acids. The gene calls are TRBV3-1 (or the pseudogene TRBV3-2) and TRBJ1-3, with a possible D match to TRBD1 (5 bases). The TCR comes from a human donor who had recovered from COVID-19. Sequencing was performed on peripheral blood, taken after recovery from COVID-19. DNA for the CDR3: TGTGCCAGCAGCCAATCGACAGTTGCCTCCTCTGGAAACACCATATATTTT. Residues: CASSQSTVASSGNTIYF.